The 20 T cell receptor beta chains below were found in one sample sequenced in a study of response to subunit inactivated influenza vaccine. TCRdb reprocessed the RT-PCR reads via MiXCR and lists one record per CDR3 protein. Of 650,000 or so distinct CDR3 sequences in the sample, 11% to 15% were seen once. The source was PBMCs from blood, collected 14 days before vaccination. Every receptor here comes from a man aged 50 to 60 who received an inactivated influenza vaccine.

This clonotype came up many times. The chain couples TRBV5-1 to TRBJ2-4; no firm D call. Germline V gives CDR1 SGHRS, CDR2 YFSETQ. Deletions cut 4 bases from V and 0 bases from J, with 11 bases between. The CDR3 is 15 amino acids. CDR3 DNA: TGCGCCAGCAGCCCGGCCGCATTAGCCAAAAACATTCAGTACTTC. Its translation is CASSPAALAKNIQYF.

This clonotype was seen a handful of times. The chain links TRBV28 to TRBJ1-5; no reliable D call. This CDR3 is built from 16 residues. The germline CDR1 and CDR2 sequences are MDHEN and SYDVKM. The germline V and J ends were trimmed by 2 bases and 1 base, with 12 bases remaining between them. In DNA form, the CDR3 reads TGTGCCAGCAGTTTAACCGGGAGGGCGAGCAATCAGCCCCAGCATTTT. It encodes CASSLTGRASNQPQHF.

The genes are TRBV12-3 or TRBV12-4 and TRBJ2-7, with D maybe TRBD2 (6 bases). This CDR3 has 13 amino acids. V lost 5 bases to trimming and J lost 9 bases, with 17 bases between them. The chain's CDR3 is CASSRGTGGAQYF. The DNA for the CDR3 is TGTGCCAGCAGTCGAGGGACTGGCGGGGCGCAGTACTTC.

This clonotype has ten or more counts. The V and J genes are TRBV7-3 and TRBJ2-3; TRBD2 matches at 13 bases. Trimming took 4 bases from V and 3 from J; bases not matched to a gene: 1. Per the germline V gene, CDR1 is SGHTA and CDR2 is FQGTGA. This CDR3 region has 15 residues. Here the CDR3 reads CASSSTSGRTDTQYF. CDR3 in DNA: TGTGCCAGCAGCTCGACTAGCGGGAGGACAGATACGCAGTATTTT.

This clonotype was counted only a few times. The chain combines TRBV2 with TRBJ2-1; D is ambiguous. CDR1 and CDR2 from the germline V gene are SNHLY and FYNNEI. V was shortened by 8 bases and J by 5 bases, with 13 bases between the two germline ends. This CDR3 is 13 amino acids long. CDR3 region: CASGWVSNNEQFF. For the CDR3, the DNA is TGTGCCAGCGGTTGGGTCAGTAACAATGAGCAGTTCTTC.

This clonotype has only a few counts. This chain joins TRBV7-2 and TRBJ1-4; unclear D gene. The germline V gene encodes CDR1 SGHTA and CDR2 FQGNSA. The CDR3 runs 14 residues. V lost 6 bases and J 6 bases, leaving 14 bases between the germline ends. In DNA, the CDR3 is TGTGCCAGCAGGGGTGCCGGTTCCTATGAAAAACTGTTTTTT. It yields the protein CASRGAGSYEKLFF. The full variable domain, its missing parts supplied by reference TRBV7-2 and TRBJ1-4, is GAGVSQSPSNKVTEKGKDVELRCDPISGHTALYWYRQSLGQGLEFLIYFQGNSAPDKSGLPSDRFSAERTGGSVSTLTIQRTQQEDSAVYLCASRGAGSYEKLFFGSGTQLSVL.

CDR3 in DNA: TGTGCCAGCAGTCATCGGGACAGCCAAGAGACCCAGTACTTC. It encodes CASSHRDSQETQYF. J is TRBJ2-5 and V is TRBV12-3 or TRBV12-4, with TRBD1 matching 7 bases. J gave up 1 base and V 5 bases, and 4 bases lay outside the gene matches. There are 14 residues in the CDR3.

The chain recombines TRBV19 with TRBJ1-2; 8 nucleotides line up with TRBD1. The CDR3 runs to 14 residues. The germline gives CDR1 LNHDA, CDR2 SQIVND (reference sequence). The trim removed 7 bases at V and 7 bases at J, leaving 11 bases unmatched. Here the CDR3 reads CASKDDRGPRGYTF. In DNA form, the CDR3 reads TGTGCCAGTAAGGACGACAGGGGCCCGCGTGGCTACACCTTC.

This clonotype was detected only a few times. The chain carries TRBV28 and TRBJ1-2; D not resolved. The V end was cut by 5 bases, the J end by 8 bases, with 9 bases between. The CDR3 totals 11 residues. Germline V gives CDR1 MDHEN, CDR2 SYDVKM. This CDR3 is CASSPDWGYTF. CDR3 DNA sequence: TGTGCCAGCAGTCCCGACTGGGGCTACACCTTC.

This clonotype was counted only a few times. The J gene is TRBJ2-2, the V gene TRBV5-5, with D maybe TRBD2 (6 bases). The CDR3 covers 15 residues. The V end was cut by 2 bases, the J end by 8 bases, with 16 bases between. The germline CDR1 and CDR2 sequences are SGHKS and YYEKEE (reference sequence). CDR3 DNA: TGTGCCAGCAGCTTTGGACCGAGGGAGGCGGGGGAGCTGTTTTTT. Translation gives CASSFGPREAGELFF. The full variable domain, completed using reference TRBV5-5 and TRBJ2-2, is DAGVTQSPTHLIKTRGQQVTLRCSPISGHKSVSWYQQVLGQGPQFIFQYYEKEERGRGNFPDRFSARQFPNYSSELNVNALLLGDSALYLCASSFGPREAGELFFGEGSRLTVL.

The rearrangement uses TRBV15 and TRBJ2-7; 10 bases map to TRBD2. The CDR3 consists of 15 residues. Germline V CDR1 and CDR2: LNHNV, YYDKDF (reference sequence). Trimming removed 0 bases from V and 4 bases from J; junction bases left unmatched: 3. The CDR3 reads CATSRDPSGRYEQYF. The DNA of the CDR3 is TGTGCCACCAGCAGAGATCCTAGCGGGAGATACGAGCAGTACTTC.

The chain employs TRBV6-5 and TRBJ1-5, with 10 bases identical to TRBD1. The CDR3 is 17 amino acids. Germline V gives CDR1 MNHEY, CDR2 SVGAGI. Losses at the gene ends were 4 bases for V and 2 bases for J; bases not matched to a gene: 8. DNA of the CDR3: TGTGCCAGCAGTTCCCGGGACAGGGGCAGTGGCAATCAGCCCCAGCATTTT. Encoded protein: CASSSRDRGSGNQPQHF.

The rearrangement links TRBV12-3 or TRBV12-4 to TRBJ1-2; a weak D match, TRBD1 (6 bases). The CDR3 loop spans 14 amino acids. Trimming pared 6 bases from V and 4 bases from J, leaving 15 bases between. CDR3 residues: CASRPGGGGYGYTF. DNA for the CDR3: TGTGCCAGCAGACCGGGGGGAGGGGGCTATGGCTACACCTTC.

This clonotype has at least ten counts. This chain connects TRBV7-2 to TRBJ1-1; 7 nucleotides agree with TRBD1. Trimming cost V 1 base and J 3 bases; bases outside gene matches: 2. The CDR3 loop spans 14 amino acids. Germline-derived CDR1 and CDR2 are SGHTA and FQGNSA. The CDR3 DNA reads TGTGCCAGCAGCTTAGGAGGACAGGACACTGAAGCTTTCTTT. The encoded protein is CASSLGGQDTEAFF.

This clonotype has just a few counts. The chain combines TRBV2 with TRBJ2-5; 8 nucleotides agree with TRBD1. The CDR3 extends over 14 amino acids. V trimming: 10 bases; J trimming: 4 bases; junction bases outside the gene matches: 11. Germline-derived CDR1 and CDR2 are SNHLY and FYNNEI. CDR3 sequence: CATQPDRVLETQYF. The CDR3 DNA reads TGTGCCACCCAACCGGACAGGGTGTTAGAGACCCAGTACTTC.

This clonotype was recorded a few times. The V call is TRBV7-2, the J call TRBJ2-1, with TRBD2 identical over 10 bases. Per the germline V gene, CDR1 is SGHTA and CDR2 is FQGNSA. The CDR3 loop spans 14 amino acids. Trimming cost V 7 bases and J 13 bases; bases outside gene matches: 13. The CDR3 DNA is TGTGCCAGCAAGCGGGGGGGGGCTGACACGTTTCAGTTCTTC. This gives the protein CASKRGGADTFQFF. Full variable domain (missing parts from reference TRBV7-2 and TRBJ2-1): GAGVSQSPSNKVTEKGKDVELRCDPISGHTALYWYRQSLGQGLEFLIYFQGNSAPDKSGLPSDRFSAERTGGSVSTLTIQRTQQEDSAVYLCASKRGGADTFQFFGPGTRLTVL.

This chain connects TRBV5-1 to TRBJ2-3; 13 bases agree with TRBD2. This CDR3 comprises 17 residues. V gave up 3 bases and J gave up 6 bases; unmatched junction bases: 10. CDR1 is SGHRS, CDR2 YFSETQ, per germline. Here the CDR3 reads CASSSGLAGASYDTQYF. DNA of the CDR3: TGCGCCAGCAGCTCCGGACTAGCGGGGGCGTCATACGATACGCAGTATTTT. The full variable domain, completed using reference TRBV5-1 and TRBJ2-3, is KAGVTQTPRYLIKTRGQQVTLSCSPISGHRSVSWYQQTPGQGLQFLFEYFSETQRNKGNFPGRFSGRQFSNSRSEMNVSTLELGDSALYLCASSSGLAGASYDTQYFGPGTRLTVL.

This chain links TRBV6-1 with TRBJ2-5, with 10 bases matching TRBD2. The CDR3 totals 14 residues. V dropped 6 bases and J dropped 5; count of bases not matched to a gene: 6. The germline CDR1 and CDR2 sequences are MNHNS and SASEGT. This CDR3 is CASRTLAGVETQYF. CDR3 sequence (DNA): TGTGCCAGCAGGACTCTAGCGGGAGTGGAGACCCAGTACTTC.

This clonotype was counted between two and nine times. This chain connects TRBV12-3 or TRBV12-4 to TRBJ2-3; a weak D match, TRBD2 (5 bases). Between the trimmed V and J ends, which lost 8 bases and 10 bases, there was a span of 16 bases. The CDR3 extends over 12 amino acids. CDR3 in amino acids: CASGSHPKAQYF. The CDR3 DNA sequence: TGTGCCAGCGGGAGCCATCCCAAAGCGCAGTATTTT.

The CDR3 spells CASTRQQETQYF. The CDR3 bases are TGTGCCAGCACTAGACAGCAAGAGACCCAGTACTTC. V is TRBV6-6 and J is TRBJ2-5; tentatively, D is TRBD1 (5 bases). Trimming removed 7 bases from V and 2 bases from J, with 8 bases in between. Germline loops: CDR1 MNHNY, CDR2 SVGAGI (reference sequence). The CDR3 sequence is 12 residues long.